The rows below give T cell receptor beta chains drawn from one sample of a study of CD8+ T cells in alopecia areata. The data were produced by immunoSEQ multiplex PCR, yet TCRdb's version contains in-frame clones alone and is incomplete. The table has about 190,000 clones, roughly 60% seen once. This specimen was CD4+ T cells sorted from blood, taken at week 24, from a patient treated with tofacitinib. These receptors all come from a human donor with alopecia areata. The CDR3 runs from the conserved cysteine through the conserved F or W. D genes are given only for firm matches. Clone size is shown for a subset of rows, as once, few, many or a class of expanded clone.

d_gene	j_gene	v_gene	abundance	CDR3nt	CDR3aa
TRBD1	TRBJ2-3	TRBV6-5	-	TGTGCCAGCAGGATGGACAGGAGCACAGATACGCAGTATTTT	CASRMDRSTDTQYF
-	TRBJ2-2	TRBV9	-	TGTGCCAGCAGCGTAGGGTGGGGGGAGCTGTTTTTT	CASSVGWGELFF
TRBD1	TRBJ1-1	TRBV29-1	-	TGCAGCGTTAAGACAGGGATGAACACTGAAGCTTTCTTT	CSVKTGMNTEAFF
-	TRBJ1-5	TRBV4-3	-	TGCGCCAGCAGCCAAGATATCAGTCAAGGGTATCAGCCCCAGCATTTT	CASSQDISQGYQPQHF
TRBD1	TRBJ2-2	TRBV5-1	-	TGCGCCAGCAGCCCCAAGACAGGGGGCGATAGGACCGGGGAGCTGTTTTTT	CASSPKTGGDRTGELFF
TRBD1	TRBJ1-2	TRBV30	-	TGTGCCTGGAGTCCAGACAGGGCGGAAGGCTACACCTTC	CAWSPDRAEGYTF
-	TRBJ1-5	TRBV19	-	TGTGCCAGTAGTAAAACCCTCGGACAGCCCCAGCATTTT	CASSKTLGQPQHF
-	TRBJ1-1	TRBV7-2	-	TGTGCCAGCAGGCCGGGACCCGCCATGGATGAAGCTTTCTTT	CASRPGPAMDEAFF
TRBD1	TRBJ1-2	TRBV29-1	-	TGCAGCGTTGACGGCCTACAGGGGACCTATGGCTACACCTTC	CSVDGLQGTYGYTF
TRBD2	TRBJ2-1	TRBV4-3	-	TGCGCCAGCAGCCAAGATCCTCATACGGAGCGAGTAGCGGGGGGTGAGCAGTTCTTC	CASSQDPHTERVAGGEQFF
-	TRBJ1-1	TRBV7-2	few	TGTGCCAGCAGCCCGGGACACGCGAACACTGAAGCTTTCTTT	CASSPGHANTEAFF
-	TRBJ2-1	TRBV29-1	-	TGCAGCGTTGTGCCCCGGGGGAGTTCGGATGAGCAGTTCTTC	CSVVPRGSSDEQFF
-	TRBJ1-1	TRBV30	-	TGTGCCTGGACCACGCAGGCGAACACTGAAGCTTTCTTT	CAWTTQANTEAFF
TRBD1	TRBJ1-5	TRBV19	-	TGTGCCAGTAGTACCAAGACAGGGTATAGCAATCAGCCCCAGCATTTT	CASSTKTGYSNQPQHF
-	TRBJ1-2	TRBV30	-	TGTGCCTGGGAGGCTAACTATGGCTACACCTTC	CAWEANYGYTF
TRBD2	TRBJ2-1	TRBV25-1	-	TGTGCCAGATTATGCACCGGGACTAGTCTTTTTTGCAATGAGCAGTTCTTC	CARLCTGTSLFCNEQFF
TRBD1	TRBJ2-7	TRBV29-1	few	TGCAGCGTGGGAGCCGACAGGGGCTACGAGCAGTACTTC	CSVGADRGYEQYF
-	TRBJ2-3	TRBV29-1	-	TGCAGCGTGGGGCTTGCGGTGGGGTCAGATACGCAGTATTTT	CSVGLAVGSDTQYF
-	TRBJ2-2	TRBV19	-	TGTGCCAGTAGTAAAAATGTGGGGGGAACGAACACCGGGGAGCTGTTTTTT	CASSKNVGGTNTGELFF
TRBD2	TRBJ2-1	TRBV11-2	-	TGTGCCAGCACCCCGGGCGCGGGGGGGACCTACAATGAGCAGTTCTTC	CASTPGAGGTYNEQFF
-	TRBJ2-6	TRBV30	-	TGTGCCTGGAGGGCCGGGCACCAGTCTGGGGCCAACGTCCTGACTTTC	CAWRAGHQSGANVLTF
-	TRBJ1-1	TRBV14	few	TGTGCCAGCAGCCAAGTACGGCAGGCCACTGAAGCTTTCTTT	CASSQVRQATEAFF
TRBD1	TRBJ1-1	TRBV29-1	-	TGCAGCTTTGACAGGGGTACTGAAGCTTTCTTT	CSFDRGTEAFF
TRBD1	TRBJ2-1	TRBV4-3	-	TGCGCCAGCAGCCAAGTGTGGGGGACAGGGGCTTATAATGAGCAGTTCTTC	CASSQVWGTGAYNEQFF
-	TRBJ1-1	TRBV27	once	TGTGCCAGCAGTTTATCGAACGGCGGCGGAGCTGAAGCTTTCTTT	CASSLSNGGGAEAFF
-	TRBJ1-1	TRBV29-1	-	TGCAGCGTTGCAAACTTGGGGGGGAACACTGAAGCTTTCTTT	CSVANLGGNTEAFF
TRBD2	TRBJ2-3	TRBV14	-	TGTGCCAGCAGCCAAGTCCCAGCGGGGGCAGTAGATACGCAGTATTTT	CASSQVPAGAVDTQYF
TRBD1	TRBJ2-3	TRBV9	-	TGTGCCAGCAGCGTATCCGGACAGGGGGCTAAGGTTTTTGTGACAGATACGCAGTATTTT	CASSVSGQGAKVFVTDTQYF
-	TRBJ2-1	TRBV27	-	TGTGCCAGCAGTTTTTACCCTACGAATGAGCAGTTCTTC	CASSFYPTNEQFF
TRBD2	TRBJ2-2	TRBV14	few	TGTGCCAGCAGTTCTCCCGGGGGGACCGGGGAGCTGTTTTTT	CASSSPGGTGELFF
-	TRBJ1-2	TRBV15	-	TGTGCCACCAGCAGAGGAGGTTCAGGTTTTGGCTACACCTTC	CATSRGGSGFGYTF
-	TRBJ1-5	TRBV4-3	-	TGCGCCAGCAGCCAAGAGGTGACCACAGCGCCCCAGCATTTT	CASSQEVTTAPQHF
TRBD1	TRBJ2-7	TRBV7-2	-	TGTGCCAGCAGCCCTAGGGGACAGGGAGCCTACGAGCAGTACTTC	CASSPRGQGAYEQYF
-	TRBJ1-6	TRBV29-1	-	TGCAGCGTTGGTGACAGCCCAAATTCACCCCTCCACTTT	CSVGDSPNSPLHF
-	TRBJ2-3	TRBV25-1	-	TGTGCCAGCAGTGCCTCCCCTGGGACAGATACGCAGTATTTT	CASSASPGTDTQYF
-	TRBJ1-1	TRBV29-1	few	TGCAGCGTTTCGGTTGGGGGCAGGAACACTGAAGCTTTCTTT	CSVSVGGRNTEAFF
-	TRBJ2-4	TRBV2	few	TGTGCCAGCAGTGGCTGGGGCAAAAACATTCAGTACTTC	CASSGWGKNIQYF
TRBD1	TRBJ1-4	TRBV11-2	-	TGTGCCAGCAGCTCCCGACAGGGGGTTGCGGAAAAACTGTTTTTT	CASSSRQGVAEKLFF
-	TRBJ2-5	TRBV15	few	TGTGCCACCAGCAGAGAGGCGGGGCAGACCCAGTACTTC	CATSREAGQTQYF
TRBD1	TRBJ1-6	TRBV30	-	TGTGCCTACCAGACAGGGGCAAACAATTCACCCCTCCACTTT	CAYQTGANNSPLHF
-	TRBJ2-2	TRBV9	-	TGTGCCAGCAGCCCCATGAGTAGCCTCCCTGGGGAGCTGTTTTTT	CASSPMSSLPGELFF
-	TRBJ2-7	TRBV11-2	few	TGTGCCAGCAGCTTAGTGAGGGGGGCGCGTTACGAGCAGTACTTC	CASSLVRGARYEQYF
-	TRBJ2-3	TRBV18	few	TGTGCCAGCTCACCACGGAGCGGCCTCCGGGGCACAGATACGCAGTATTTT	CASSPRSGLRGTDTQYF
-	TRBJ2-3	TRBV5-6	few	TGTGCCAGCAGCTTGGGTGTCCCTGATACGCAGTATTTT	CASSLGVPDTQYF